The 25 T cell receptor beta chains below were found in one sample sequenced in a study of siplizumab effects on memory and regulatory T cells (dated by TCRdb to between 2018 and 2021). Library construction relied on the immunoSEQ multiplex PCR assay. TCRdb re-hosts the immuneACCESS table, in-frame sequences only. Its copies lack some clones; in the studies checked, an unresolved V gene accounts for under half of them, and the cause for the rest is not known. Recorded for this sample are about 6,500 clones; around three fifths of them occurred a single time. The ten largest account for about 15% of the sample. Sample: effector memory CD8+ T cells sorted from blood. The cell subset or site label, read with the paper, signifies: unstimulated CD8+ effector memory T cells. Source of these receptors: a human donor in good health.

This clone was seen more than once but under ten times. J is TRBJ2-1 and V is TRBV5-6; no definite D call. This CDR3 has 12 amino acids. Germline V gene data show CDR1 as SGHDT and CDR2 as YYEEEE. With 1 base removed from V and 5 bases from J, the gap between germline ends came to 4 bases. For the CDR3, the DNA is TGTGCCAGCAGCTTGAACCACAATGAGCAGTTCTTC. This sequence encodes CASSLNHNEQFF.

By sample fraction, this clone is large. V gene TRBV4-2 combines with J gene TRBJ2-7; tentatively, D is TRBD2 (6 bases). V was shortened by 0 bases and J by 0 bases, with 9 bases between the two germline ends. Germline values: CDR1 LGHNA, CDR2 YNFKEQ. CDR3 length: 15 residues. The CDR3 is CASSQDHGSSYEQYF. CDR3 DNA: TGTGCCAGCAGCCAAGATCACGGGAGCTCCTACGAGCAGTACTTC.

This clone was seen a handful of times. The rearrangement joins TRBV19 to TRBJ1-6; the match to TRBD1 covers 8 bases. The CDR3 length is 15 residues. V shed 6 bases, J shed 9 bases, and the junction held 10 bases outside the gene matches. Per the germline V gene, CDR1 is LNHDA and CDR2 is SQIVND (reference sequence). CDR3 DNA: TGTGCCAGTAGACCCCAGACAGGGGATGTTTCACCCCTCCACTTT. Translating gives CASRPQTGDVSPLHF.

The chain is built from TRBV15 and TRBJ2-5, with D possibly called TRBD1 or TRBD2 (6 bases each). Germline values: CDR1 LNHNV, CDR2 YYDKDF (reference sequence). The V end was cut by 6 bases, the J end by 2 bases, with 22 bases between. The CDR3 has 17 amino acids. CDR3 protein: CATREGGTGAEQETQYF. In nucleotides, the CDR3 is TGTGCCACCAGAGAGGGGGGTACAGGAGCCGAACAAGAGACCCAGTACTTC.

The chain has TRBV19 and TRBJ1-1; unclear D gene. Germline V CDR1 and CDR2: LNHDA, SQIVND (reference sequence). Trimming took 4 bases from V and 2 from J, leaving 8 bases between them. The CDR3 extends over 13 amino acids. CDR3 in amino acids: CASSTSENTEAFF. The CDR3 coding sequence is TGTGCCAGTAGTACCTCAGAAAACACTGAAGCTTTCTTT.

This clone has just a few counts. The chain's CDR3 is CASSHLGENTEAFF. In DNA, the CDR3 is TGCGCCAGCAGCCATCTCGGGGAGAACACTGAAGCTTTCTTT. The V and J genes are TRBV4-1 and TRBJ1-1, with D unclear. The germline V and J ends were trimmed by 3 bases and 1 base, with 9 bases remaining between them. The CDR3 length is 14 residues. Per germline, CDR1 MGHRA and CDR2 YSYEKL.

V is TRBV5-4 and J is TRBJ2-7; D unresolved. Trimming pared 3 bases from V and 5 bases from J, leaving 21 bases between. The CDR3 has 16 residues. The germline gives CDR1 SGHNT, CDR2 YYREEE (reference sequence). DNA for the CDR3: TGTGCCAGCAGCTCCGCGGCTCCGACCGGGTCCCACGAGCAGTACTTC. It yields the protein CASSSAAPTGSHEQYF.

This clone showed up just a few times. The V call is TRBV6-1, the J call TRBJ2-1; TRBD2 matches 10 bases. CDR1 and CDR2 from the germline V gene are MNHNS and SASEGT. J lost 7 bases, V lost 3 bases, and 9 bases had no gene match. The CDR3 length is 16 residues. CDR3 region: CASSELAGGSGNEQFF. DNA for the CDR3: TGTGCCAGCAGTGAGTTAGCGGGGGGCTCCGGTAATGAGCAGTTCTTC.

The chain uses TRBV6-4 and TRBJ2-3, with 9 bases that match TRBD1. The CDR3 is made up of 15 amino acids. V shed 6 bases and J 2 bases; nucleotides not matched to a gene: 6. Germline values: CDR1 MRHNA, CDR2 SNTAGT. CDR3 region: CASSPGQGNTDTQYF. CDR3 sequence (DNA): TGTGCCAGCAGCCCCGGACAGGGGAACACAGATACGCAGTATTTT.

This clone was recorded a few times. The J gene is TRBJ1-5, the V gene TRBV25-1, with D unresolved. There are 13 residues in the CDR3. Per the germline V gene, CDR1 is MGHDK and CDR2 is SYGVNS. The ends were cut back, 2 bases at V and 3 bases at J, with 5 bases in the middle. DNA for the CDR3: TGTGCCAGCAGTGAAGAAACCAATCAGCCCCAGCATTTT. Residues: CASSEETNQPQHF.

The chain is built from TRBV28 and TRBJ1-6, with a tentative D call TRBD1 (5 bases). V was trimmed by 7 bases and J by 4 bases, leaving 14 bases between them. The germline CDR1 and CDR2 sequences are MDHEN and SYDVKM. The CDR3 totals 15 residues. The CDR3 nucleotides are TGTGCCAGCACTGGGGGGAGAGTTTATAATTCACCCCTCCACTTT. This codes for CASTGGRVYNSPLHF.

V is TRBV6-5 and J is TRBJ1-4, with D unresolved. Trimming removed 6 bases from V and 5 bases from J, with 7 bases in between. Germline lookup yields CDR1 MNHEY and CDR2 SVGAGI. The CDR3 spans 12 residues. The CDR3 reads CASSDANEKLFF. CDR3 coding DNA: TGTGCCAGCAGCGATGCCAATGAAAAACTGTTTTTT.

The DNA for the CDR3 is TGTGCCATCAAGGACACCCAGGCCCACAATGAGCAGTTCTTC. Its protein is CAIKDTQAHNEQFF. This chain links TRBV10-3 with TRBJ2-1; maybe TRBD1 (5 bases). CDR1 and CDR2 from the germline V gene are ENHRY and SYGVKD. CDR3 size: 14 residues. V lost 7 bases to trimming and J lost 5 bases, with 15 bases between them.

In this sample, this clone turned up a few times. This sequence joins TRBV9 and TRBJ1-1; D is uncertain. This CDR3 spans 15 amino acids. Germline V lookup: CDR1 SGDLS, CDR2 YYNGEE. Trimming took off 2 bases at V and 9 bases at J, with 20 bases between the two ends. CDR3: CASSVSGSPRPKAFF. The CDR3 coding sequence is TGTGCCAGCAGCGTGTCTGGCAGCCCTCGTCCCAAAGCTTTCTTT.

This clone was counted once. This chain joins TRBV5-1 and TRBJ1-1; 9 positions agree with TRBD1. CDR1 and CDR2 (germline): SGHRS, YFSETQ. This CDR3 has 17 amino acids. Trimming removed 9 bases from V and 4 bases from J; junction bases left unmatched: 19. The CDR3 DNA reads TGCGCCAACAAAAATATGTTCCGGGACAGGGTTAGCACTGAAGCTTTCTTT. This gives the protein CANKNMFRDRVSTEAFF.

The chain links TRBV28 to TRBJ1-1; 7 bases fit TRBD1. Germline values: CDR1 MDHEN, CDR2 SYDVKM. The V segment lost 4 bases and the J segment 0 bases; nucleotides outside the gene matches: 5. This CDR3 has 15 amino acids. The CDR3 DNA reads TGTGCCAGCAGTTCCACAGGGGCAATGAACACTGAAGCTTTCTTT. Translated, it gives CASSSTGAMNTEAFF.

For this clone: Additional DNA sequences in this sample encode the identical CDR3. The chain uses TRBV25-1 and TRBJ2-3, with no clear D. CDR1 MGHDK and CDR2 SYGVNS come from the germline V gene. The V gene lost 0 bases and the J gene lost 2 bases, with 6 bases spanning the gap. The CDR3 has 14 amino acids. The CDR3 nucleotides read TGTGCCAGCAGTGAATACTCCCTCACAGATACGCAGTATTTT. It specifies CASSEYSLTDTQYF.

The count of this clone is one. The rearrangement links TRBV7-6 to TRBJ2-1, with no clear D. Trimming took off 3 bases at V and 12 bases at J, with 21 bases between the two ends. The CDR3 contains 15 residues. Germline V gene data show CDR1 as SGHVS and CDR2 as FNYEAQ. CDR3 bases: TGTGCCAGCAGCTTGGAAGCAAACCCTACAATGAGGCAGTTCTTC. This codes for CASSLEANPTMRQFF.

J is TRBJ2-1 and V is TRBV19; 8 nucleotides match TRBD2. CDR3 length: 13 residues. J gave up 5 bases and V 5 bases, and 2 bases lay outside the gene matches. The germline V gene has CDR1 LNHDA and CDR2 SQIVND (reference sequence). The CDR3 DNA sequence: TGTGCCAGTAGTCTTAGCGGGAACAATGAGCAGTTCTTC. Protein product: CASSLSGNNEQFF. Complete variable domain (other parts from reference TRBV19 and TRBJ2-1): DGGITQSPKYLFRKEGQNVTLSCEQNLNHDAMYWYRQDPGQGLRLIYYSQIVNDFQKGDIAEGYSVSREKKESFPLTVTSAQKNPTAFYLCASSLSGNNEQFFGPGTRLTVL.

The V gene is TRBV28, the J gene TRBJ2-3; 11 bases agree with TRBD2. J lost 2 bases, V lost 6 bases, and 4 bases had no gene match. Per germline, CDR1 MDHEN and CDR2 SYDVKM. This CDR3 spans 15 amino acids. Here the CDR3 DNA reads TGTGCCAGCAGACCTAGCGGGGGGCACACAGATACGCAGTATTTT. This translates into CASRPSGGHTDTQYF.

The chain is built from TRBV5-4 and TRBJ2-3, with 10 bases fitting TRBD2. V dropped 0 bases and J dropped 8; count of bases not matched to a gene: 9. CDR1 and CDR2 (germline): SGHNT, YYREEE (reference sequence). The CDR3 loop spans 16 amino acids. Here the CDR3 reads CASSLERGGLYRTQYF. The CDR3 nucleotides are TGTGCCAGCAGCTTGGAGCGGGGGGGCCTTTACCGTACGCAGTATTTT.

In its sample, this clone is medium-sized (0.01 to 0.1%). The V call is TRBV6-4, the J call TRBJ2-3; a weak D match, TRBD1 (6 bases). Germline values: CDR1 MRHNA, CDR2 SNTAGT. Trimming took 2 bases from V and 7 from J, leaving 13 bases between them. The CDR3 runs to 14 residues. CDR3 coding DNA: TGTGCCAGCAGTGACGGGTCAGGGGATCATACGCAGTATTTT. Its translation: CASSDGSGDHTQYF.

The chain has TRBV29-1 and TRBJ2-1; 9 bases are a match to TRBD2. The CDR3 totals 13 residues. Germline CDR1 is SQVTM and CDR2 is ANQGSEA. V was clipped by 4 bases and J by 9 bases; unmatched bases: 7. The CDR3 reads CSVAQRGESEQFF. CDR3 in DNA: TGCAGCGTTGCCCAGCGGGGGGAGAGTGAGCAGTTCTTC.

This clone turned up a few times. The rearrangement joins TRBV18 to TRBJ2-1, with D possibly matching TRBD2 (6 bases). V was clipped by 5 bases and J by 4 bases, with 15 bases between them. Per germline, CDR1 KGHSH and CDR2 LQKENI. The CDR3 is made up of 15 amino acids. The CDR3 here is CASSSSGTAYNEQFF. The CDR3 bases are TGTGCCAGCTCATCCTCCGGGACTGCGTACAATGAGCAGTTCTTC. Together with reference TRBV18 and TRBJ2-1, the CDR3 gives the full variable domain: NAGVMQNPRHLVRRRGQEARLRCSPMKGHSHVYWYRQLPEEGLKFMVYLQKENIIDESGMPKERFSAEFPKEGPSILRIQQVVRGDSAAYFCASSSSGTAYNEQFFGPGTRLTVL.

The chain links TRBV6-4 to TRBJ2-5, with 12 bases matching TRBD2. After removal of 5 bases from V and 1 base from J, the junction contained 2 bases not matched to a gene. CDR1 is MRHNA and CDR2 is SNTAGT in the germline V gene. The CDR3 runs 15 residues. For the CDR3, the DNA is TGTGCCAGCAGTTCTAGCGGGGGGGCCCAAGAGACCCAGTACTTC. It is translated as CASSSSGGAQETQYF.